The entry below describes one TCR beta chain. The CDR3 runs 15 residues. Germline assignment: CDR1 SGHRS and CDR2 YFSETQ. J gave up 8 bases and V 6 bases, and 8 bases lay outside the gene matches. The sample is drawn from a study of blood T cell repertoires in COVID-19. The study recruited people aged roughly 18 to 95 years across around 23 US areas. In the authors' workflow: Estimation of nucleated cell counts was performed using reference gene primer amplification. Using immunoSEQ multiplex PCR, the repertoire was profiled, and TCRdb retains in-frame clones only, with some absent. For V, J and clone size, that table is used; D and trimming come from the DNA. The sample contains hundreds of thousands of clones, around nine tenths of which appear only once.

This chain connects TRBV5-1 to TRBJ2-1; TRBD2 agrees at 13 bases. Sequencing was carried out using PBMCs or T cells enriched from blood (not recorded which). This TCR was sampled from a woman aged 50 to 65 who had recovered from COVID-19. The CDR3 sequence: CASNEGTSGTDEQFF. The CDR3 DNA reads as TGCGCCAGCAACGAGGGGACTAGCGGGACAGATGAGCAGTTCTTC.